This is a list of T cell receptor beta chains from one sample in a study of CDR3 diversity in severe acne. TCRdb re-called the PCR reads through MiXCR, storing one row per CDR3 protein. The sample lists some 85,000 distinct CDR3 sequences, around 50% occurring once. The sample taken for sequencing was blood. The source of these receptors is a male donor with severe acne vulgaris. CDR3s include the opening cysteine and the closing phenylalanine or tryptophan. Clone size appears in some rows only: once, few, many, or a class for an expanded clone.

size: medium-sized; length: 13; J: TRBJ2-3; V: TRBV7-2; CDR3: CASSPGGTDTQYF
size: .; length: 15; J: TRBJ2-1; V: TRBV20-1; CDR3: CSATKGTSRYNEQFF
size: few; length: 14; J: TRBJ1-5; V: TRBV5-4; CDR3: CASSFRQGVQPQHF
size: once; length: 12; J: TRBJ1-2; V: TRBV29-1; CDR3: CSVGDRDHGYTF
size: .; length: 14; J: TRBJ2-7; V: TRBV13; CDR3: CASSPGTSTWEQYF
size: .; length: 15; J: TRBJ2-7; V: TRBV14; CDR3: CASSHASGTTYEQYF
size: .; length: 13; J: TRBJ1-1; V: TRBV24-1; CDR3: CATSTGRNTEAFF
size: few; length: 15; J: TRBJ1-4; V: TRBV10-3; CDR3: CAISISGTDNEKLFF
size: .; length: 15; J: TRBJ2-7; V: TRBV11-2; CDR3: CASSSPGQGLYEQYF
size: .; length: 16; J: TRBJ2-5; V: TRBV11-3; CDR3: CASSPGLAGGVETQYF
size: many; length: 13; J: TRBJ2-3; V: TRBV2; CDR3: CASRVGEPNTQYF
size: medium-sized; length: 15; J: TRBJ2-7; V: TRBV7-8; CDR3: CASSRSLAVTYEQYF
size: .; length: 19; J: TRBJ2-1; V: TRBV7-9; CDR3: CASSLDSVGLAGGRNEQFF
size: medium-sized; length: 16; J: TRBJ2-1; V: TRBV24-1; CDR3: CATSDLGTRGYNEQFF
size: many; length: 10; J: TRBJ2-7; V: TRBV29-1; CDR3: CSPSRQGRAF
size: few; length: 15; J: TRBJ1-4; V: TRBV4-2; CDR3: CASSQDPSTVEKLFF
size: many; length: 14; J: TRBJ2-7; V: TRBV19; CDR3: CSSFRQDIYYEQYF
size: .; length: 13; J: TRBJ2-7; V: TRBV9; CDR3: CASESLAGVEQYF
size: .; length: 13; J: TRBJ1-1; V: TRBV6-5; CDR3: CASRSGTETEAFF
size: many; length: 15; J: TRBJ2-7; V: TRBV12-3/TRBV12-4; CDR3: CASSFPGQGFYEQYF
size: .; length: 16; J: TRBJ2-2; V: TRBV15; CDR3: CATSTTGRENTGELFF
size: .; length: 21; J: TRBJ1-5; V: TRBV2; CDR3: CASSGDRRYEKLFFGSGTQHF
size: .; length: 14; J: TRBJ2-5; V: TRBV7-9; CDR3: CARGGGSRDETQYF
size: .; length: 11; J: TRBJ2-5; V: TRBV6-2/TRBV6-3; CDR3: CATAALETQYF
size: once; length: 14; J: TRBJ2-7; V: TRBV7-9; CDR3: CASSWAALPGEQYF
size: .; length: 13; J: TRBJ2-5; V: TRBV6-1; CDR3: CASSYSNGGNWYF
size: .; length: 11; J: TRBJ2-7; V: TRBV2; CDR3: CATKGGREQYF
size: .; length: 14; J: TRBJ1-6; V: TRBV2; CDR3: CASWTGEPGGPLHF
size: .; length: 15; J: TRBJ2-7; V: TRBV20-1; CDR3: CTSALRIIGVYEQYF
size: once; length: 21; J: TRBJ1-5; V: TRBV29-1; CDR3: CSVEDTVQGTDQRSKQEPQHF
size: .; length: 12; J: TRBJ2-3; V: TRBV28; CDR3: CANRDFPDTQYF
size: few; length: 14; J: TRBJ1-1; V: TRBV6-1; CDR3: CASSPGQGNTEAFF
size: medium-sized; length: 16; J: TRBJ2-3; V: TRBV7-8; CDR3: CASSLVSGTGEDTQYF
size: .; length: 16; J: TRBJ2-7; V: TRBV19; CDR3: CASSIGTSGSSYEQYF
size: few; length: 17; J: TRBJ2-2; V: TRBV9; CDR3: CASSPREGQVHTGELFF
size: .; length: 15; J: TRBJ2-5; V: TRBV15; CDR3: CASSEVGQEVKTQYF
size: .; length: 10; J: TRBJ1-1; V: TRBV6-7; CDR3: CAPEGVGAFF
size: medium-sized; length: 13; J: TRBJ2-1; V: TRBV24-1; CDR3: CATSDSYLGEQFF
size: many; length: 14; J: TRBJ2-2; V: TRBV12-3/TRBV12-4; CDR3: CASTENAIPGELFF
size: .; length: 14; J: TRBJ2-7; V: TRBV10-3; CDR3: CAISREGVVYEQYF
size: few; length: 15; J: TRBJ1-2; V: TRBV2; CDR3: CASRAGQGRGYGYTF
size: .; length: 13; J: TRBJ1-2; V: TRBV20-1; CDR3: CSARGRGEYGYTF
size: many; length: 12; J: TRBJ2-3; V: TRBV5-1; CDR3: CASTSGWDTQYF
size: .; length: 12; J: TRBJ2-5; V: TRBV5-1; CDR3: CASSLGRGSEYF
size: .; length: 16; J: TRBJ2-7; V: TRBV27; CDR3: CAGSPGLPSLYDEQYF
size: .; length: 14; J: TRBJ2-7; V: TRBV7-2; CDR3: CASSLGKRSYEQYF
size: .; length: 14; J: TRBJ2-3; V: TRBV6-4; CDR3: CASSDTSGRDTQYF
size: .; length: 15; J: TRBJ1-5; V: TRBV15; CDR3: CATSRDNSQDQPQHF
size: medium-sized; length: 12; J: TRBJ2-7; V: TRBV7-9; CDR3: CARPGQTYEQYF
size: .; length: 15; J: TRBJ2-6; V: TRBV7-3; CDR3: CASGSSDSGANVLTF
size: many; length: 14; J: TRBJ2-1; V: TRBV20-1; CDR3: CSAPRETLDNEQFF
size: few; length: 16; J: TRBJ2-4; V: TRBV9; CDR3: CASSELQGAAKNIQYF
size: .; length: 13; J: TRBJ2-7; V: TRBV12-3/TRBV12-4; CDR3: CASSLRTVYEQYF
size: many; length: 19; J: TRBJ1-1; V: TRBV19; CDR3: CASSIPGQGLFEMNTEAFF
size: .; length: 14; J: TRBJ2-5; V: TRBV19; CDR3: CASTLGATQETQYF
size: few; length: 13; J: TRBJ1-3; V: TRBV5-4; CDR3: CASSSNSGNTIYF
size: .; length: 13; J: TRBJ2-7; V: TRBV11-3; CDR3: CASRQGGLGEQYF